A single T cell receptor beta chain is shown here with its context. This clonotype was detected a few times. Its antigen is currently not known. Base qualities are not provided; no much larger clone lies one nucleotide away. The label giving this sample's treatment or condition can be read as: allogeneic hematopoietic cell transplantation with graft depleted of TCRalphabeta T cells and CD19 B cells. The transplant recipients were children given TCRalphabeta/CD19-depleted allogeneic hematopoietic cell grafts. Library method: PCR. Instrument on record: Illumina HiSeq 2500. TCR libraries were prepared with molecular barcoding, using unique molecular identifiers to normalize TCRbeta repertoire quantification. The raw public reads went through TCRdb reprocessing: fastp at Q25, MiXCR clone calling, in-frame beta chains kept. Under each unique CDR3 protein, matching rows form one entry showing the most common genes and DNA. Present in this sample are about 97,000 distinct CDR3 sequences, under 9% of which were seen just once. About 16% of the sample comes from the top ten.

The germline V gene specifies SGHTA as CDR1 and FQGNSA as CDR2. V lost 2 bases and J lost 5 bases, and the count of bases not matched to a germline gene is 4. The CDR3 holds 14 amino acids from the cysteine to the phenylalanine. Only the CDR3 region is kept as DNA, spanning 42 bases read in frame from base 1. The record originates from a study of T-cell reconstitution after alpha-beta-depleted transplantation in children (dated by TCRdb to the mid-2010s). Study-level background: Using TCR repertoire profiling, the study followed T-cell immune reconstitution in a quantitative way in children after TCRalphabeta/CD19-depleted allogeneic hematopoietic cell transplantation.

Overall study results and their limits: In some patients, the high TCRbeta diversity seen at day 60 was put down to recipient T cells and intrathymic progenitors that had survived conditioning. Over the following months the frequencies of hyperexpanded clones went down, and after one year T-cell counts and TCRbeta diversity were mostly credited to newly produced T cells. The apparently early recovery of alphabetaT-cell counts about two months after transplant reportedly depended on only several hundred rapidly expanded clones that came from non-depleted graft cells.

Here the chain combines TRBV7-2 and TRBJ1-1; 8 central bases correspond to TRBD1. Source: PBMCs, taken before TCRalphabeta/CD19-depleted stem cell transplant. This sequence originates from a boy between 2 and 10 years old with acute lymphoblastic leukemia, due to receive a stem cell transplant. The CDR3 reads CASSLQGARTEAFF. The DNA sequence reads TGTGCCAGCAGCTTACAGGGGGCGCGGACTGAAGCTTTCTTT.